Listed below are T cell receptor beta chains from one sample, sequenced in a study of regulatory T cells in long-lasting Graves disease. TCRdb recomputed calls from the multiplex PCR reads with MiXCR, one row per CDR3 protein. Among 560,000 or so distinct CDR3 sequences, about 15% were seen once, and the ten largest hold about 12%. In addition, the sample was reused for a study of T cells in Graves' hyperthyroidism and ophthalmopathy.

Here the sequenced sample was peripheral blood mononuclear cells (PBMCs), taken at new diagnosis, from a patient treated with antithyroid drugs. The receptors come from a man between 18 and 29 years old with Graves disease. CDR3s include the opening cysteine and the closing phenylalanine or tryptophan. A D gene is named only where the DNA matches it firmly. Some rows mark clone size as missing; the rest say once, few, many or name a class of expanded clone.

.,few,TRBJ2-7,TRBV28,CASSPDTFYEQYF,TGTGCCAGCAGTCCGGACACATTCTACGAGCAGTACTTC
.,few,TRBJ1-2,TRBV5-1,CASSWDDAPIYGYTF,TGCGCCAGCAGCTGGGATGACGCTCCTATCTATGGCTACACCTTC
TRBD1,.,TRBJ2-7,TRBV5-1,CASSLDFRPGQTNF,TGCGCCAGCAGCCTCGACTTCCGTCCGGGACAGACCAACTTC
TRBD2,.,TRBJ2-3,TRBV20-1,CSARNRLAGRTDTQYF,TGCAGTGCTAGGAATAGACTAGCGGGACGCACAGATACGCAGTATTTT
TRBD2,few,TRBJ2-1,TRBV12-5,CASGRGLAGGSPYNEQFF,TGTGCTAGTGGACGCGGACTAGCGGGAGGTAGCCCCTACAATGAGCAGTTCTTC
.,few,TRBJ2-5,TRBV7-9,CASSLTGNRETQYF,TGTGCCAGCAGTCTCACCGGGAACAGGGAGACCCAGTACTTC
TRBD2,many,TRBJ2-5,TRBV20-1,CSATTAGETQYF,TGCAGTGCCACGACAGCGGGGGAGACCCAGTACTTC
TRBD2,.,TRBJ2-1,TRBV11-3,CASSKAGTSGYNEQFF,TGTGCCAGCAGCAAAGCCGGGACTAGCGGCTACAATGAGCAGTTCTTC
.,many,TRBJ2-7,TRBV30,CAWSVGRAAYEQYF,TGTGCCTGGAGTGTCGGGCGGGCTGCCTACGAGCAGTACTTC
TRBD2,few,TRBJ2-1,TRBV5-1,CASRETSGSGFEQFF,TGCGCCAGCAGGGAGACTAGCGGGAGTGGTTTTGAGCAGTTCTTC
.,few,TRBJ2-7,TRBV28,CASSVDGLKRYEQYF,TGTGCCAGCAGCGTGGATGGACTCAAACGCTACGAGCAGTACTTC
TRBD2,few,TRBJ2-3,TRBV6-5,CASSYWSGPAGETDTQYF,TGTGCCAGCAGTTACTGGTCCGGCCCAGCGGGAGAAACAGATACGCAGTATTTT
.,many,TRBJ1-1,TRBV3-1,CASSQGGTALSEAFF,TGTGCCAGCAGCCAAGGAGGTACAGCCCTCTCTGAAGCTTTCTTT
.,.,TRBJ1-5,TRBV15,CATSREGRQEINQPQHF,TGTGCCACCAGCAGAGAGGGCCGTCAAGAAATCAATCAGCCCCAGCATTTT
TRBD1,few,TRBJ2-3,TRBV6-1,CASTLETGDTDTQYF,TGTGCCAGCACCCTAGAGACAGGGGACACAGATACGCAGTATTTT
TRBD2,.,TRBJ2-7,TRBV6-2/TRBV6-3,CASSEAERDSSYEQYF,TGTGCCAGCAGTGAAGCGGAGCGGGATAGCTCCTACGAGCAGTACTTC
TRBD1,.,TRBJ2-6,TRBV19,CASSEGAYGANVLTF,TGTGCCAGTAGTGAGGGGGCGTATGGGGCCAACGTCCTGACTTTC
.,many,TRBJ2-4,TRBV27,CASNRGPVKNIQYF,TGTGCCAGCAACCGCGGGCCAGTCAAAAACATTCAGTACTTC
TRBD1,many,TRBJ1-5,TRBV28,CASRSQGASNQPQHF,TGTGCCAGCAGGTCTCAGGGGGCGAGCAATCAGCCCCAGCATTTT
TRBD2,few,TRBJ2-1,TRBV19,CASSPPVILRLREGEQFF,TGTGCCAGTAGTCCCCCGGTTATCCTAAGGCTGAGGGAGGGTGAGCAGTTCTTC
.,many,TRBJ2-3,TRBV7-3,CASSLNHGATTDTQYF,TGTGCCAGCAGCTTAAATCACGGGGCCACCACAGATACGCAGTATTTT
.,many,TRBJ1-4,TRBV28,CASSLPISTNEKLFF,TGTGCCAGCAGCTTACCAATTTCAACTAATGAAAAACTGTTTTTT
.,.,TRBJ2-7,TRBV18,CASSPQTTSSYEQYF,TGTGCCAGCTCACCACAGACCACATCGAGCTACGAGCAGTACTTC
.,few,TRBJ1-2,TRBV5-1,CASSLVAGNAYGYTF,TGCGCCAGCAGCTTGGTGGCAGGGAATGCCTATGGCTACACCTTC
TRBD1,many,TRBJ2-3,TRBV20-1,CSATWTGAGTDTQYF,TGCAGTGCTACCTGGACAGGGGCAGGGACAGATACGCAGTATTTT
.,few,TRBJ2-6,TRBV7-3,CASSGPPTEGANVLTF,TGTGCCAGCAGCGGCCCTCCGACGGAGGGGGCCAACGTCCTGACTTTC
.,few,TRBJ1-2,TRBV5-5,CASSLAWGADGYTF,TGTGCCAGCAGCTTGGCCTGGGGGGCAGATGGCTACACCTTC
.,many,TRBJ2-5,TRBV30,CAWSTITGRETQYF,TGTGCCTGGAGTACGATAACAGGGCGGGAGACCCAGTACTTC
.,few,TRBJ2-7,TRBV6-1,CASSERQGTHEQYF,TGCGCCAGCAGTGAACGGCAGGGCACCCACGAGCAGTACTTC
.,.,TRBJ2-7,TRBV7-8,CASSPVAVEQYF,TGTGCCAGCAGCCCGGTGGCAGTCGAGCAGTACTTC
.,many,TRBJ2-1,TRBV20-1,CSGAAGYNEQFF,TGCAGTGGGGCGGCCGGATACAATGAGCAGTTCTTC
TRBD1,many,TRBJ1-1,TRBV7-9,CASSAAADRAVTEAFF,TGTGCCAGCAGCGCAGCGGCGGACAGGGCGGTCACTGAAGCTTTCTTT
.,many,TRBJ2-1,TRBV5-1,CASSWTGEQFF,TGCGCCAGCAGCTGGACTGGAGAGCAGTTCTTC
.,many,TRBJ2-5,TRBV20-1,CSATAPAGDQETQYF,TGCAGTGCTACCGCCCCCGCAGGGGACCAAGAGACCCAGTACTTC
TRBD2,many,TRBJ2-1,TRBV6-1,CASSLLAGGTDEQFF,TGTGCCAGCAGCCTCCTAGCGGGGGGGACGGATGAGCAGTTCTTC
.,many,TRBJ2-7,TRBV28,CASSYRGAYEQYF,TGTGCCAGCAGTTACCGCGGAGCCTACGAGCAGTACTTC
TRBD2,many,TRBJ2-1,TRBV7-2,CASSLYVAGGLEQFF,TGTGCCAGCAGCTTATATGTAGCGGGAGGGCTTGAGCAGTTCTTC
TRBD1,.,TRBJ1-1,TRBV5-1,CASSLPGAGGMNTEAFF,TGCGCCAGCAGCTTGCCGGGGGCAGGGGGTATGAACACTGAAGCTTTCTTT
.,many,TRBJ1-2,TRBV12-3/TRBV12-4,CASSLDTYYGYTF,TGTGCCAGCAGTTTAGACACTTACTATGGCTACACCTTC
TRBD1,many,TRBJ1-2,TRBV18,CASSHGDRIYGYTF,TGTGCCAGCTCACACGGGGACAGGATATATGGCTACACCTTC
.,few,TRBJ1-4,TRBV5-1,CASSSGSATNEKLFF,TGCGCCAGCAGCTCGGGATCCGCAACTAATGAAAAACTGTTTTTT
TRBD1,.,TRBJ2-7,TRBV12-3/TRBV12-4,CASSPVTGGQEQYF,TGTGCCAGCAGTCCGGTGACAGGGGGCCAGGAGCAGTACTTC
.,.,TRBJ2-7,TRBV28,CASSTRVPCEQYF,TGTGCCAGCAGTACCCGGGTCCCCTGCGAGCAGTACTTC
TRBD1,many,TRBJ2-5,TRBV20-1,CSAGGTGGRQETQYF,TGCAGTGCGGGAGGGACAGGGGGAAGACAAGAGACCCAGTACTTC
.,many,TRBJ2-7,TRBV7-8,CASSLGGNPYEQYF,TGTGCCAGCAGCTTAGGCGGAAACCCCTACGAGCAGTACTTC
.,.,TRBJ2-7,TRBV12-5,CASGFSGRGEQYF,TGTGCTAGTGGTTTCTCGGGAAGAGGCGAGCAGTACTTC
.,few,TRBJ1-5,TRBV10-3,CAISESRGGNQPQHF,TGTGCCATCAGTGAGTCAAGGGGAGGCAATCAGCCCCAGCATTTT
.,many,TRBJ1-2,TRBV28,CASSLWDVVNGYTF,TGTGCCAGCAGTTTATGGGACGTAGTGAATGGCTACACCTTC
TRBD2,many,TRBJ2-1,TRBV5-1,CASSTLAGAYNEQFF,TGCGCCAGCAGCACACTAGCGGGAGCCTACAATGAGCAGTTCTTC
TRBD1,many,TRBJ1-6,TRBV27,CASSLLTGGSYNSPLHF,TGTGCCAGCAGTTTACTCACAGGGGGCTCTTATAATTCACCCCTCCACTTT
TRBD2,.,TRBJ2-2,TRBV5-4,CASSPRGGGGTGELFF,TGTGCCAGCAGCCCGCGGGGCGGGGGGGGCACCGGGGAGCTGTTTTTT
.,.,TRBJ2-3,TRBV9,CASSAGEPDSDTQYF,TGTGCCAGCAGCGCGGGAGAGCCAGACTCAGATACGCAGTATTTT
TRBD1,many,TRBJ1-1,TRBV5-1,CASSLQGAGGTEAFF,TGCGCCAGCAGCTTACAGGGGGCGGGCGGAACTGAAGCTTTCTTT
TRBD2,few,TRBJ2-1,TRBV5-1,CASSSGLVPSYNEQFF,TGCGCCAGCAGTTCTGGACTAGTCCCCTCCTACAATGAGCAGTTCTTC
.,many,TRBJ2-7,TRBV7-9,CASSLVGGNEQYF,TGTGCCAGCAGCTTAGTGGGCGGTAACGAGCAGTACTTC
.,.,TRBJ2-7,TRBV15,CATSRDLIDEQYF,TGTGCCACCAGCAGAGATCTTATCGACGAGCAGTACTTC
TRBD2,many,TRBJ2-2,TRBV6-1,CASSQLAGAPGELFF,TGTGCCAGCAGCCAACTAGCGGGAGCTCCCGGGGAGCTGTTTTTT
.,few,TRBJ1-2,TRBV18,CASSVSETNYGYTF,TGTGCCAGCTCAGTATCGGAAACTAACTATGGCTACACCTTC
TRBD2,many,TRBJ2-7,TRBV20-1,CSASLAGVGEQYF,TGCAGTGCTAGTCTAGCGGGAGTAGGGGAGCAGTACTTC